The TCR beta chain described here comes from a study of CD8 T cells in ankylosing spondylitis. Making the TCR beta libraries involved quantitative 5'-RACE with molecular barcodes. From the 5' RACE reads, TCRdb called clonotypes with MiXCR, one entry per CDR3 protein. The sample contains fewer than 500,000 distinct CDR3 sequences, around 22% of which appear only once. This clonotype occurred a few times. The target antigen is unknown. Study observations and caveats: Within peripheral blood, clones linked to disease were CD8+ and relatively rare. Matched synovial fluid from ankylosing spondylitis patients was reported to be enriched for disease-linked clones. Reports of some motif variants in reactive arthritis synovial fluid and blood predate this one. Ankylosing spondylitis blood seemed to carry a telltale TCR beta motif made of eight highly homologous variants.

Sequenced: blood, either unsorted or a sorted T cell fraction (not recorded which). The TCR sequence derives from a male donor with ankylosing spondylitis.

The DNA for the CDR3 is TGTGCCAGCAGTGGGTTGGACGGTTACTCCTACGAGCAGTACTTC. It codes for CASSGLDGYSYEQYF. J is TRBJ2-7 and V is TRBV28; D is uncertain. V shed 5 bases and J shed 0 bases, with 14 bases lying between them. CDR1 is MDHEN, CDR2 SYDVKM, per germline. The CDR3 totals 15 residues. Full variable domain (remainder filled in from reference TRBV28 and TRBJ2-7): DVKVTQSSRYLVKRTGEKVFLECVQDMDHENMFWYRQDPGLGLRLIYFSYDVKMKEKGDIPEGYSVSREKKERFSLILESASTNQTSMYLCASSGLDGYSYEQYFGPGTRLTVT.